These T cell receptor beta chains were read from a single sample in a study of blood T cell repertoires in COVID-19. The protocol was immunoSEQ multiplex PCR, while the TCRdb copy is restricted to in-frame clones and leaves out a portion. The table lists roughly 220,000 clones, about 88% of them singletons. Sequences were obtained from peripheral blood. These receptor sequences come from a woman aged 45-59 years with COVID-19, enrolled during active disease. CDR3s include the opening cysteine and the closing phenylalanine or tryptophan. The order of the fields is V gene, D gene, clone size, J gene, CDR3 protein, CDR3 DNA. The D gene is left open where the match is weak. Size is omitted from some rows. Given values are once, few, many or a class for expanded clones.

v_gene: TRBV14
d_gene: NA
abundance: NA
j_gene: TRBJ2-7
CDR3aa: CASSRGGGVGYEQYF
CDR3nt: TGTGCCAGCAGCCGGGGGGGCGGAGTTGGCTACGAGCAGTACTTC

v_gene: TRBV7-3
d_gene: TRBD1
abundance: NA
j_gene: TRBJ1-1
CDR3aa: CASSEDRGLRAFF
CDR3nt: TGTGCCAGCAGCGAAGACAGGGGGCTCAGAGCTTTCTTT

v_gene: TRBV27
d_gene: NA
abundance: NA
j_gene: TRBJ2-1
CDR3aa: CASSPAAFSGGPREQFF
CDR3nt: TGTGCCAGCAGTCCAGCCGCCTTTTCCGGGGGGCCGAGGGAGCAGTTCTTC

v_gene: TRBV19
d_gene: TRBD2
abundance: NA
j_gene: TRBJ2-3
CDR3aa: CASCEAGLIAGTDTQYF
CDR3nt: TGTGCCAGTTGTGAAGCGGGGCTAATCGCAGGCACAGATACGCAGTATTTT

v_gene: TRBV2
d_gene: NA
abundance: NA
j_gene: TRBJ2-5
CDR3aa: CASLSGFQETQYF
CDR3nt: TGTGCCAGCCTATCGGGGTTCCAAGAGACCCAGTACTTC

v_gene: TRBV7-9
d_gene: TRBD1
abundance: NA
j_gene: TRBJ2-2
CDR3aa: CASSPGQGAPGELFF
CDR3nt: TGTGCCAGCAGCCCTGGACAGGGGGCGCCCGGGGAGCTGTTTTTT

v_gene: TRBV19
d_gene: NA
abundance: NA
j_gene: TRBJ2-2
CDR3aa: CASSIFGLHTGELFF
CDR3nt: TGTGCCAGTAGTATTTTTGGACTTCACACCGGGGAGCTGTTTTTT

v_gene: TRBV2
d_gene: NA
abundance: NA
j_gene: TRBJ2-2
CDR3aa: CASTPGLGTGELFF
CDR3nt: TGTGCCAGCACCCCGGGACTGGGGACCGGGGAGCTGTTTTTT

v_gene: TRBV5-1
d_gene: NA
abundance: NA
j_gene: TRBJ2-2
CDR3aa: CASSLSLGAGELFF
CDR3nt: TGCGCCAGCAGCTTGTCCCTAGGAGCCGGGGAGCTGTTTTTT

v_gene: TRBV5-8
d_gene: NA
abundance: NA
j_gene: TRBJ1-4
CDR3aa: CASSLVLGGRNEKLFF
CDR3nt: TGTGCCAGCAGCTTGGTTTTGGGGGGAAGGAATGAAAAACTGTTTTTT

v_gene: TRBV21-1
d_gene: NA
abundance: NA
j_gene: TRBJ1-6
CDR3aa: CASTRGQGYSPLHF
CDR3nt: TGTGCCTCCACGCGCGGACAGGGATATTCACCCCTCCACTTT

v_gene: TRBV6-5
d_gene: TRBD2
abundance: NA
j_gene: TRBJ2-5
CDR3aa: CASATSGGGETQYF
CDR3nt: TGTGCCAGCGCCACTAGCGGGGGGGGAGAGACCCAGTACTTC

v_gene: TRBV11-3
d_gene: NA
abundance: NA
j_gene: TRBJ2-1
CDR3aa: CASSLVSASNEQFF
CDR3nt: TGTGCCAGCAGCTTAGTCTCAGCGTCCAATGAGCAGTTCTTC

v_gene: TRBV29-1
d_gene: NA
abundance: NA
j_gene: TRBJ1-1
CDR3aa: CSVRRRQAGERAFF
CDR3nt: TGCAGCGTTCGTAGAAGACAGGCCGGGGAGAGAGCTTTCTTT

v_gene: TRBV4-3
d_gene: NA
abundance: NA
j_gene: TRBJ1-5
CDR3aa: CASSQDGDSNQPQHF
CDR3nt: TGCGCCAGCAGCCAAGACGGGGATAGCAATCAGCCCCAGCATTTT

v_gene: TRBV5-6
d_gene: NA
abundance: NA
j_gene: TRBJ2-7
CDR3aa: CASSSRDSYEQYF
CDR3nt: TGTGCCAGCAGCTCCCGGGACTCCTACGAGCAGTACTTC

v_gene: TRBV11-2
d_gene: NA
abundance: NA
j_gene: TRBJ2-7
CDR3aa: CASSTGSSYEQYF
CDR3nt: TGTGCCAGCAGCACGGGAAGCTCCTACGAGCAGTACTTC

v_gene: TRBV24-1
d_gene: NA
abundance: NA
j_gene: TRBJ1-1
CDR3aa: CATSDFWGSEAFF
CDR3nt: TGTGCCACCAGTGATTTTTGGGGCTCTGAAGCTTTCTTT

v_gene: TRBV28
d_gene: TRBD2
abundance: NA
j_gene: TRBJ2-1
CDR3aa: CASSSLGAGSYNEQFF
CDR3nt: TGTGCCAGCAGTTCCTTAGGAGCGGGGTCCTACAATGAGCAGTTCTTC

v_gene: TRBV18
d_gene: NA
abundance: once
j_gene: TRBJ2-2
CDR3aa: CASSPRRLNTGELFF
CDR3nt: TGTGCCAGCTCACCGCGCAGACTGAACACCGGGGAGCTGTTTTTT

v_gene: TRBV7-8
d_gene: NA
abundance: NA
j_gene: TRBJ1-3
CDR3aa: CASSLVLGHPYSGNTIYF
CDR3nt: TGTGCCAGCAGCTTAGTCCTTGGGCATCCATACTCTGGAAACACCATATATTTT

v_gene: TRBV28
d_gene: NA
abundance: NA
j_gene: TRBJ1-5
CDR3aa: CASTPGFVDQPQHF
CDR3nt: TGTGCCAGCACCCCAGGGTTTGTAGATCAGCCCCAGCATTTT

v_gene: TRBV6-5
d_gene: NA
abundance: NA
j_gene: TRBJ2-3
CDR3aa: CASSPSAITGSTQYF
CDR3nt: TGTGCCAGCAGCCCCTCTGCTATCACGGGTAGTACGCAGTATTTT

v_gene: TRBV18
d_gene: NA
abundance: NA
j_gene: TRBJ1-5
CDR3aa: CASSPPERGGQPQHF
CDR3nt: TGTGCCAGCTCACCACCGGAAAGGGGAGGCCAGCCCCAGCATTTT

v_gene: TRBV9
d_gene: TRBD1
abundance: once
j_gene: TRBJ2-5
CDR3aa: CASSPYRGRGETQYF
CDR3nt: TGTGCCAGCAGCCCCTACAGGGGGCGGGGAGAGACCCAGTACTTC

v_gene: TRBV10-3
d_gene: TRBD2
abundance: NA
j_gene: TRBJ2-5
CDR3aa: CAISDSRASGGGETQYF
CDR3nt: TGTGCCATCAGTGACTCGAGGGCTAGCGGGGGTGGAGAGACCCAGTACTTC

v_gene: TRBV12-3/TRBV12-4
d_gene: NA
abundance: once
j_gene: TRBJ1-3
CDR3aa: CATQPPGNTIYF
CDR3nt: TGTGCCACACAGCCTCCTGGAAACACCATATATTTT

v_gene: TRBV2
d_gene: TRBD2
abundance: NA
j_gene: TRBJ2-2
CDR3aa: CASSDGLAGTNTGELFF
CDR3nt: TGTGCCAGCAGCGATGGACTAGCGGGGACGAACACCGGGGAGCTGTTTTTT

v_gene: TRBV6-6
d_gene: NA
abundance: NA
j_gene: TRBJ2-7
CDR3aa: CASSKSYEQYF
CDR3nt: TGTGCCAGCAGCAAATCCTACGAGCAGTACTTC

v_gene: TRBV10-2
d_gene: TRBD1
abundance: NA
j_gene: TRBJ1-1
CDR3aa: CASSNTGGLGSPEAFF
CDR3nt: TGCGCCAGCAGTAATACAGGGGGCTTAGGGAGCCCTGAAGCTTTCTTT

v_gene: TRBV24-1
d_gene: TRBD1
abundance: NA
j_gene: TRBJ2-1
CDR3aa: CATSDGTGGNEQFF
CDR3nt: TGTGCCACCAGTGATGGGACAGGCGGGAATGAGCAGTTCTTC

v_gene: TRBV5-5
d_gene: TRBD1
abundance: NA
j_gene: TRBJ1-3
CDR3aa: CASSYTGTGGAGSGNTIYF
CDR3nt: TGTGCCAGCAGCTACACAGGGACAGGGGGCGCGGGAAGTGGAAACACCATATATTTT

v_gene: TRBV5-1
d_gene: TRBD1
abundance: NA
j_gene: TRBJ1-1
CDR3aa: CASSLGTGNSEAFF
CDR3nt: TGCGCCAGCAGCTTAGGGACAGGCAATTCAGAAGCTTTCTTT

v_gene: TRBV14
d_gene: NA
abundance: NA
j_gene: TRBJ1-1
CDR3aa: CASSLRVLNTEAFF
CDR3nt: TGTGCCAGCAGCCTCCGAGTATTGAACACTGAAGCTTTCTTT

v_gene: TRBV5-6
d_gene: NA
abundance: NA
j_gene: TRBJ2-1
CDR3aa: CASSLDRHPTDEQFF
CDR3nt: TGTGCCAGCAGCTTGGACCGACACCCTACGGATGAGCAGTTCTTC

v_gene: TRBV11-2
d_gene: NA
abundance: NA
j_gene: TRBJ2-2
CDR3aa: CASSPIRTPNTGELFF
CDR3nt: TGTGCCAGCAGCCCAATTCGGACACCGAACACCGGGGAGCTGTTTTTT

v_gene: TRBV16
d_gene: NA
abundance: few
j_gene: TRBJ1-5
CDR3aa: CASSQSSFRQPQHF
CDR3nt: TGTGCCAGCAGCCAATCTAGTTTTCGGCAGCCCCAGCATTTT

v_gene: TRBV4-1
d_gene: NA
abundance: once
j_gene: TRBJ1-3
CDR3aa: CASAADEGFGNTIYF
CDR3nt: TGCGCCAGCGCGGCCGACGAGGGCTTTGGAAACACCATATATTTT

v_gene: TRBV14
d_gene: TRBD1
abundance: NA
j_gene: TRBJ1-2
CDR3aa: CASSRAHRGQGGYTF
CDR3nt: TGTGCCAGCAGCCGAGCGCACAGGGGGCAGGGTGGCTACACCTTC

v_gene: TRBV6-2/TRBV6-3
d_gene: TRBD2
abundance: NA
j_gene: TRBJ2-1
CDR3aa: CASSYPGGGGANEQFF
CDR3nt: TGTGCCAGCAGTTACCCTGGCGGCGGGGGGGCAAATGAGCAGTTCTTC

v_gene: TRBV23-1
d_gene: TRBD1
abundance: NA
j_gene: TRBJ2-3
CDR3aa: CASSIQDGQGNVTDTQYF
CDR3nt: TGCGCCAGCAGCATCCAAGACGGACAGGGTAACGTCACAGATACGCAGTATTTT

v_gene: TRBV5-1
d_gene: NA
abundance: NA
j_gene: TRBJ1-1
CDR3aa: CASSPQEGSTEAFF
CDR3nt: TGCGCCAGCAGCCCGCAGGAGGGTTCCACTGAAGCTTTCTTT

v_gene: TRBV28
d_gene: NA
abundance: NA
j_gene: TRBJ1-5
CDR3aa: CASSPDSSNQPQHF
CDR3nt: TGTGCCAGCAGCCCCGACAGTAGCAATCAGCCCCAGCATTTT

v_gene: TRBV6-6
d_gene: TRBD2
abundance: NA
j_gene: TRBJ2-1
CDR3aa: CASSYSGREGNEQFF
CDR3nt: TGTGCCAGCAGTTACTCGGGGAGGGAGGGCAATGAGCAGTTCTTC

v_gene: TRBV7-8
d_gene: NA
abundance: few
j_gene: TRBJ1-2
CDR3aa: CASSQAATEYGYTF
CDR3nt: TGTGCCAGCAGCCAAGCGGCGACAGAATATGGCTACACCTTC

v_gene: TRBV5-1
d_gene: NA
abundance: few
j_gene: TRBJ1-5
CDR3aa: CASSLGGVNQPQHF
CDR3nt: TGCGCCAGCAGCCTGGGCGGGGTCAATCAGCCCCAGCATTTT

v_gene: TRBV10-2
d_gene: TRBD2
abundance: NA
j_gene: TRBJ2-2
CDR3aa: CASSKGLGASNTGELFF
CDR3nt: TGCGCCAGCAGTAAGGGACTAGGCGCTTCCAACACCGGGGAGCTGTTTTTT

v_gene: TRBV5-1
d_gene: TRBD2
abundance: NA
j_gene: TRBJ2-2
CDR3aa: CASSLGTSNTGELFF
CDR3nt: TGCGCCAGCAGCTTAGGGACTAGCAACACCGGGGAGCTGTTTTTT

v_gene: TRBV3-1/TRBV3-2
d_gene: TRBD2
abundance: NA
j_gene: TRBJ2-3
CDR3aa: CASSLSTTGGTDTQYF
CDR3nt: TGTGCCAGCAGCCTTAGTACGACGGGGGGAACAGATACGCAGTATTTT

v_gene: TRBV7-2
d_gene: NA
abundance: NA
j_gene: TRBJ2-1
CDR3aa: CASSRTIRGAGGNEQFF
CDR3nt: TGTGCCAGCAGCCGGACGATCCGGGGGGCTGGGGGCAATGAGCAGTTCTTC

v_gene: TRBV12-3/TRBV12-4
d_gene: NA
abundance: NA
j_gene: TRBJ2-7
CDR3aa: CASSLSVSEQYF
CDR3nt: TGTGCCAGCAGTTTATCCGTTAGCGAGCAGTACTTC

v_gene: TRBV19
d_gene: NA
abundance: NA
j_gene: TRBJ1-5
CDR3aa: CASSISQPNQPQHF
CDR3nt: TGTGCCAGTAGTATATCACAGCCAAATCAGCCCCAGCATTTT

v_gene: TRBV19
d_gene: TRBD1
abundance: NA
j_gene: TRBJ1-3
CDR3aa: CASGSPRQGDGNTIYF
CDR3nt: TGTGCCAGCGGTAGCCCCCGACAGGGTGATGGAAACACCATATATTTT